A single T cell receptor beta chain is shown here with its context. There is no known antigen for this receptor. Base-call qualities are not available, and no considerably larger clone is one nucleotide away. The entire isolated RNA was reverse transcribed using the High Capacity cDNA Reverse Transcription Kit, and thus expressed TCRB transcripts were sequenced. Deep immunoSEQ sequencing was performed on naive, central memory and regulatory T cell samples, with an average of about 3.57 million total reads per sample. Sorted cells were lysed in RLT buffer and RNA was extracted with DNase-treated RNeasy Micro or Mini kits, depending on cell number. Each cell subset was processed separately to prevent cross-contamination, with patient and healthy donor samples processed together. The immunoSEQ multiplex PCR was used to amplify TCRB sequences from cDNA, generating 87-bp fragments that spanned the CDR3 region. Sequencing of the amplicons was done on the Illumina HiSeq platform. The original pipeline was this. Synthetic template baselines were used to correct PCR bias computationally, reads within Hamming distance 2 were collapsed together, and singletons that could not be merged were discarded. Reads were aligned against IMGT so that V, D and J genes, CDR3 length and insertions or deletions at six rearrangement sites could be assigned. Within each subset, clonotype counts were normalized to the number of sorted cells before true diversity and Gini coefficients were calculated with the tcR R package. Repertoire sharing was quantified using the overlap coefficient calculated on TCRB nucleotide sequences. Out-of-frame TCRB sequences from naive cells were analyzed to stand in for the pre-selection repertoire. This immuneACCESS table, as held by TCRdb, lists in-frame sequences with V and J called but not all clones. Of the missing ones, under half trace to an unresolved V gene in checked studies; the others have no known cause. V, J and clone size reflect that table, while D and trimming were determined from the DNA. A total of a few hundred thousand clones appear in this sample, approximately 12% of them only once. In total, the top ten clones hold about 0.016% of the sample.

The sample is drawn from a study of beta chain features in type 1 diabetes (dated by TCRdb to 2017 to 2018). For the study in its entirety: Mean age, gender distribution, total cell number and subset yield were not different between patients and healthy donors. Across all samples, some 100,000,000 sorted cells were examined, and cell number per subset correlated strongly with RNA yield. In the study, TCRB repertoires of sorted circulating CD4+ T cell subsets from recently diagnosed type 1 diabetes patients were compared with those of matched healthy donors. Whereas all 30 or so donors provided naive and central memory subsets, regulatory and stem cell-like memory subsets were isolated from just 8 patients and roughly eight healthy donors.

A single peripheral blood draw of about 116 mL on average was collected from each donor into heparinised tubes. Naive, central memory, regulatory and stem cell-like memory CD4+ T cells were sorted on a BD FACSAria II using a panel including CD45RO, CCR7, CD25, CD127, CD95 and CD27. All sorted populations exceeded 95% purity. PBMCs were isolated right away by Lymphoprep density gradient centrifugation and were stained directly, without culture. To minimize batch effects, samples were stained and sorted in pairs, one healthy donor with one patient per experiment. The study at large found these results: Naive, central memory and regulatory TCRB repertoires appeared to be more similar among patients than among healthy donors. Because cDNA rather than genomic DNA was sequenced, highly expressing activated cells could have been over-represented, although no difference in activation and CD3 levels was found between groups. PCR might favor shorter templates, but patient and control samples were amplified and corrected together, so any skew would affect both groups equally. Because the HLA sub-analyses included only small numbers of individuals, any influence of HLA type on TCRB rearrangement was left unresolved. Type 1 diabetes patients showed a moderate but significant shortening of TCRB CDR3 length in all four CD4+ subsets. Patients with type 1 diabetes made fewer insertions and deleted more nucleotides at VDJ recombination sites, implying thymic rearrangement abnormalities.

The CDR3 covers 11 residues, taking in both the cysteine and the phenylalanine. The entry retains the CDR3 DNA only, 33 bases that are in frame from base 1. From the germline V gene (reference sequence), CDR1 is LNHDA and CDR2 is SQIVND. Deletion took 7 bases off V and 9 bases off J, with a span of 10 bases between the germline ends. Input material: naive CD4+ T cells from blood. This specimen's cell subset or site label, per the study, means: true naive CD4+ T cells. The source is a woman aged 18-29 years with type 1 diabetes. The receptor chain draws on TRBV19 and TRBJ2-4; TRBD2 is a possible D gene, resting on 5 matching bases. The CDR3 region: CASNWGVIQYF. The sequenced DNA: TGTGCCAGTAACTGGGGAGTCATTCAGTACTTC.